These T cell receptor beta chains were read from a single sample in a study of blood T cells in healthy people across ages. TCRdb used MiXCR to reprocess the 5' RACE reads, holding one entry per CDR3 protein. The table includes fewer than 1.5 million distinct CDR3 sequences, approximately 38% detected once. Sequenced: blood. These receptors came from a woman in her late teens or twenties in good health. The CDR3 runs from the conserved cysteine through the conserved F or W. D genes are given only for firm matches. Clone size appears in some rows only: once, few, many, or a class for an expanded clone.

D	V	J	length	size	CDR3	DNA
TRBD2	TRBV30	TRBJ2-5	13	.	CAWSPSGIETQYF	TGTGCCTGGAGTCCTAGCGGGATAGAGACCCAGTACTTC
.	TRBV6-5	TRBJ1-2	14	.	CASSYVGDLYGYTF	TGTGCCAGCAGTTACGTTGGAGATCTCTATGGCTACACCTTC
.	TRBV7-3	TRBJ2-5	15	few	CASSLRQGAKETQYF	TGTGCCAGCAGCTTAAGGCAGGGCGCAAAGGAGACCCAGTACTTC
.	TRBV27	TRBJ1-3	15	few	CASSRGVSSGNTIYF	TGTGCCAGCAGTCGCGGTGTATCCTCTGGAAACACCATATATTTT
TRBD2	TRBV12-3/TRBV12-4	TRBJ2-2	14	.	CASSLSGRSGELFF	TGTGCCAGCAGTTTATCCGGGAGGTCTGGGGAGCTGTTTTTT
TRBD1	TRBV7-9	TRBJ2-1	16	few	CASSYNPGGYYNEQFF	TGTGCCAGCAGCTATAACCCAGGGGGTTACTACAATGAGCAGTTCTTC
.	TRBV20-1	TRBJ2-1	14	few	CSATTGGSYNEQFF	TGCAGTGCTACGACTGGCGGATCCTACAATGAGCAGTTCTTC
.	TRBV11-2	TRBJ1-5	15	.	CASSLDSGGSQPQHF	TGTGCCAGCAGCCTAGACTCGGGGGGAAGTCAGCCCCAGCATTTT
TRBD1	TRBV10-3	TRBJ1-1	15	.	CAISDRDRGVTEAFF	TGTGCCATCAGTGACAGGGACAGGGGTGTCACTGAAGCTTTCTTT
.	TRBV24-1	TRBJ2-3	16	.	CATSDFLPGRGDTQYF	TGTGCCACCAGTGATTTCTTGCCGGGCCGGGGAGATACGCAGTATTTT
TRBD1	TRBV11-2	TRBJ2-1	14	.	CARSLGQGAETQFF	TGTGCCCGCAGCCTAGGACAGGGGGCAGAGACCCAGTTCTTC
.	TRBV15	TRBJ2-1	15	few	CATSRDRGRVDEQFF	TGTGCCACCAGCAGAGATCGCGGTAGGGTGGATGAGCAGTTCTTC
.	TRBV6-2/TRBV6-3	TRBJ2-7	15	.	CASSYSKLEAGEQYF	TGTGCCAGCAGTTACTCCAAACTAGAAGCTGGCGAGCAGTACTTC
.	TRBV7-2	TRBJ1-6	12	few	CASSSPPSPLHF	TGTGCCAGCAGCTCCCCCCCTTCACCCCTCCACTTT
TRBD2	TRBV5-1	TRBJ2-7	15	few	CASSALLAGRNEQYF	TGCGCCAGCTCCGCCCTACTAGCGGGACGCAACGAGCAGTACTTC
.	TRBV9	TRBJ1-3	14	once	CASKPDPSGNTIYF	TGTGCCAGCAAGCCGGACCCCTCTGGAAACACCATATATTTT
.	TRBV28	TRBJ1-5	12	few	CASSLLSGGKHF	TGTGCCAGCAGTTTATTGTCGGGGGGGAAGCATTTT
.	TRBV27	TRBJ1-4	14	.	CASSPRVQNEKLFF	TGTGCCAGCAGTCCCCGGGTGCAAAATGAAAAACTGTTTTTT
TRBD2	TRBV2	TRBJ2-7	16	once	CAGSEAWTSLSYEQYF	TGTGCCGGCAGTGAAGCGTGGACTAGCCTCTCCTACGAGCAGTACTTC
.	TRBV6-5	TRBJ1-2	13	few	CASSWGETYGYTF	TGTGCCAGCAGTTGGGGGGAAACTTATGGCTACACCTTC
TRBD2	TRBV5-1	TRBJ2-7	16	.	CASSRTSAYPTMEQYF	TGCGCCAGCAGCAGGACTAGCGCCTATCCTACGATGGAGCAGTACTTC
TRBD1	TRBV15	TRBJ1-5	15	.	CATSRVGQGLQPQHF	TGTGCCACCAGCAGAGTAGGACAGGGGTTACAGCCCCAGCATTTT
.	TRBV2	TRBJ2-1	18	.	CASSATRGRGPRGNEQFF	TGTGCCAGCAGCGCAACTAGAGGGCGGGGACCCAGGGGTAATGAGCAGTTCTTC
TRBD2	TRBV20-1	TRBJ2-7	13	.	CSAATSGVYEQYF	TGCAGTGCTGCGACTAGCGGGGTTTACGAGCAGTACTTC
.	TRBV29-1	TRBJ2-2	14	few	CSVGVPPNTGELFF	TGCAGCGTTGGGGTGCCTCCGAACACCGGGGAGCTGTTTTTT
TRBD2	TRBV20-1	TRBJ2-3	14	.	CSEAGPAGTDTQYF	TGCAGTGAAGCGGGACCCGCGGGGACAGATACGCAGTATTTT
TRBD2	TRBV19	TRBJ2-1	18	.	CASSSAGGPLMGANEQFF	TGTGCCAGTAGTAGTGCGGGAGGGCCTTTGATGGGAGCTAATGAGCAGTTCTTC
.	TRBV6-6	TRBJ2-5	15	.	CASTNEEQGGKTQYF	TGTGCCAGCACGAATGAGGAGCAGGGTGGAAAGACCCAGTACTTC
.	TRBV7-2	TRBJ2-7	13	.	CASSDGGIYEQYF	TGTGCCAGCAGCGACGGAGGGATCTACGAGCAGTACTTC
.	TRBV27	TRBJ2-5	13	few	CASAPGYQETQYF	TGTGCCAGCGCTCCAGGGTATCAAGAGACCCAGTACTTC
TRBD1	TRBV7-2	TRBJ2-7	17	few	CASRYGKDRANSYEQYF	TGTGCCAGCAGATATGGGAAGGACAGGGCAAACTCCTACGAGCAGTACTTC
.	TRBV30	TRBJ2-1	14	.	CAWSWGGNYNEQFF	TGTGCCTGGAGTTGGGGGGGCAATTACAATGAGCAGTTCTTC
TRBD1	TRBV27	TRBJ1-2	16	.	CASSFSVRTGVGGYTF	TGTGCCAGCAGTTTCAGTGTGAGGACAGGGGTCGGTGGCTACACCTTC
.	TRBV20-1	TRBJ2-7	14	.	CSARRMKDSYEQYF	TGCAGTGCTAGGAGAATGAAAGACTCCTACGAGCAGTACTTC
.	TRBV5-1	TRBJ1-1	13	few	CASTGDGNTEAFF	TGCGCCAGCACCGGGGACGGGAACACTGAAGCTTTCTTT
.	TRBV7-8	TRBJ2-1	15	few	CASSPMGGPYNEQFF	TGTGCCAGCAGCCCGATGGGCGGGCCCTACAATGAGCAGTTCTTC
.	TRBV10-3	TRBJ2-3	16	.	CAISEPGALGTDTQYF	TGTGCCATCAGTGAGCCCGGAGCGCTAGGTACAGATACGCAGTATTTT
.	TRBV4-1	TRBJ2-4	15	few	CASSQGELGKNIQYF	TGCGCCAGCAGCCAAGGAGAGTTAGGCAAAAACATTCAGTACTTC
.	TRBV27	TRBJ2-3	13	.	CASRELSADTQYF	TGTGCCAGCAGGGAGTTATCCGCAGATACGCAGTATTTT
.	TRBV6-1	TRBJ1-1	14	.	CATGRGAQRTEAFF	TGTGCCACCGGAAGGGGGGCCCAGAGGACTGAAGCTTTCTTT
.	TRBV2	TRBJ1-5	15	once	CASNPDPTAQQPQHF	TGTGCCAGCAACCCCGATCCAACGGCCCAGCAGCCCCAGCATTTT